Included here is one T cell receptor beta chain sequence, with context. The antigen remains undetermined. This entry is derived from a study of T cells in Graves' hyperthyroidism and ophthalmopathy. Hyperthyroidism patients were newly diagnosed, had disease duration under 2 months, and were aged 18 to 65 years. Exclusion of a patient resulted from uncontrolled infection, other autoimmune disease, pregnancy or lactation. General study points: A 13 V-J model separated ophthalmopathy from stable hyperthyroidism.

Amplified TCR beta CDR3 regions derived from RNA transcripts. The HTBI set primed first-round TCR CDR3 RT-PCR. TCRdb processed the multiplex PCR reads anew with MiXCR; each CDR3 protein has one entry. The sample includes approximately 870,000 distinct CDR3 sequences, around 39% of them seen just once. V dropped 2 bases and J dropped 4 bases, with 14 bases sitting between them. The CDR3 runs 15 residues. Germline CDR1 reads SGHTA; CDR2 reads FQGNSA. Sample: blood. The clonotype originates from a man aged 18 to 30 with Graves' hyperthyroidism. The chain joins TRBV7-2 to TRBJ1-1; D gene unclear. Here the CDR3 DNA reads TGTGCCAGCAGCTTACGCGACAACCCGGTCACTGAAGCTTTCTTT. As protein: CASSLRDNPVTEAFF.